This is a list of T cell receptor beta chains from one sample in a study of T cells after yellow fever vaccination. A single record per CDR3 protein comes from TCRdb applying MiXCR to the 5' RACE reads. This repertoire shows about 130,000 distinct CDR3 sequences, more than 6% found once; its top ten account for nearly 2.5%. The input for sequencing was CD4+ T cells sorted from PBMCs, taken around 10 days after the first yellow fever vaccination. These TCRs come from a man aged 18 to 29 who received the YFV17D yellow fever vaccine. CDR3s leave out the opening cysteine and the closing phenylalanine or tryptophan.

CDR3 length: 10
V gene: TRBV7-2
CDR3 protein: ASRPPIGEQY

CDR3 length: 14
V gene: TRBV5-1
CDR3 protein: ASSPGTTSGGETQY

CDR3 length: 13
V gene: TRBV20-1
CDR3 protein: SARDYRGVGDIQY

CDR3 length: 10
V gene: TRBV12-3/TRBV12-4
CDR3 protein: ASSRTPGGNT

CDR3 length: 10
V gene: TRBV20-1
CDR3 protein: SASSGDGEQF

CDR3 length: 11
V gene: TRBV5-1
CDR3 protein: ASSSGTLGGYT

CDR3 length: 11
V gene: TRBV4-2
CDR3 protein: ASSQGQGLEAF

CDR3 length: 12
V gene: TRBV2
CDR3 protein: ASSVLKKDSPLH

CDR3 length: 9
V gene: TRBV6-2/TRBV6-3
CDR3 protein: ASGHKGIQY

CDR3 length: 12
V gene: TRBV5-1
CDR3 protein: ASSSNRQGTEAF

CDR3 length: 11
V gene: TRBV5-1
CDR3 protein: ASSPDGSEGYT

CDR3 length: 13
V gene: TRBV2
CDR3 protein: ASSEGTGWYYEQY

CDR3 length: 15
V gene: TRBV4-1
CDR3 protein: ASSQVTAGNSYNEQF